The entry below describes one T cell receptor (beta chain). As yet, its antigen is unknown. These data come from a study of response to subunit inactivated influenza vaccine. Regarding the study as a whole: Authors suggested that a seasonal influenza vaccination recruits few new T cells each time.

TCRdb recomputed calls from the RT-PCR reads with MiXCR, one row per CDR3 protein. The data contain about 500,000 distinct CDR3 sequences, about 15% of them singletons. Germline CDR1 MNHEY, CDR2 SVGEGT. The CDR3 loop spans 13 amino acids. V was clipped by 6 bases and J by 6 bases; unmatched bases: 7. This sequence was found in a man aged 45 to 75 who received an inactivated influenza vaccine. The chain combines TRBV6-2 or TRBV6-3 with TRBJ1-1; 7 nucleotides line up with TRBD1. The source was CD4+ T cells sorted from PBMCs, collected less than 30 months after vaccination. The CDR3 protein is CASRIQGIPEAFF. CDR3 DNA sequence: TGTGCCAGCAGGATACAGGGGATACCTGAAGCTTTCTTT.